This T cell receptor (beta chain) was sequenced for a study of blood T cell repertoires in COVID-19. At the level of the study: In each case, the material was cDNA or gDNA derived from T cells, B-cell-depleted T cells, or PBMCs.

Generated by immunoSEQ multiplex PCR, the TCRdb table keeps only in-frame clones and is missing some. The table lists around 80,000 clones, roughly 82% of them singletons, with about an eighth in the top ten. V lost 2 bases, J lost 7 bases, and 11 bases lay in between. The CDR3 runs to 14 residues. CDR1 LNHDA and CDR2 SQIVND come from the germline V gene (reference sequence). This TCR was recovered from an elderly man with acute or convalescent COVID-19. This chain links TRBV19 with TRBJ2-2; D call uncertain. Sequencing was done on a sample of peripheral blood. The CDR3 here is CASSIHSVLGELFF. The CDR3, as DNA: TGTGCCAGTAGTATACATTCGGTCCTCGGGGAGCTGTTTTTT.